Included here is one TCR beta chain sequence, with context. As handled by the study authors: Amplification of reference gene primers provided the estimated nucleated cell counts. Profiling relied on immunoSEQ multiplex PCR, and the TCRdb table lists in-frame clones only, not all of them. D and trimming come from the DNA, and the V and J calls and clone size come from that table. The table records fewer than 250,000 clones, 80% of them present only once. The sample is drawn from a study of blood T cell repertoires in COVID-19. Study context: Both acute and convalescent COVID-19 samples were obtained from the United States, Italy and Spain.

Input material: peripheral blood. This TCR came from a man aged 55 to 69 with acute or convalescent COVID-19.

The CDR3 DNA is TGTGCCAGCAGCTCCATGGATTCTCGGGTTAGTCAGCCCCAGCATTTT. Residues: CASSSMDSRVSQPQHF. The genes are TRBV5-5 and TRBJ1-5, with D hard to call. CDR1 and CDR2 (germline): SGHKS, YYEKEE (reference sequence). V shed 3 bases and J shed 6 bases, with 19 bases lying between them. CDR3 length equals 16 residues.